These T cell receptor beta chains were read from a single sample in a study of T-cell reconstitution after alpha-beta-depleted transplantation in children. TCRdb redid the calling of the PCR reads with MiXCR, one entry per CDR3 protein. Of a few hundred thousand distinct CDR3 sequences listed, roughly 25% are singletons. Specimen: PBMCs, mostly from graft donor cells, collected 360 days after TCRalphabeta/CD19-depleted stem cell transplant. The receptors come from a female patient between 2 and 15 years old who had a stem cell transplant for congenital amegakaryocytic thrombocytopenia, so the T cells may come from the graft donor. Each CDR3 is given without its conserved first and last residue.

length	V	CDR3
14	TRBV7-9	ASSLGPFGTAYEQY
12	TRBV28	ASSLFRHQETQY
12	TRBV9	ASSYWTENTEAF
12	TRBV7-6	ASSLSGAGNTLY
13	TRBV28	ASSFPFRGDETQY
16	TRBV10-3	AISDPVAGGLNTDTQY
11	TRBV6-5	ASSYRAFYEQY
14	TRBV7-8	ASLLKPGTSPYEQY
15	TRBV3-1	ASSQDSGRSGANVLT
15	TRBV18	ASSPRGPQPNTGELF
12	TRBV20-1	SATAGGASYEQY
10	TRBV29-1	SVEALSPGYT
12	TRBV7-2	ASSLLQGYNGYT
14	TRBV5-4	ASKQGGAPFLSTQY
16	TRBV11-2	ASSLELVSLVVVDEQF
9	TRBV2	ASSDAIIQY
13	TRBV2	ASSAASGSTDTQY
11	TRBV2	ASSLEDWETQY
14	TRBV20-1	SARHRDFLRTDTQY
12	TRBV20-1	SARTSGSWYEQY
13	TRBV28	ASSSPGLAKNIQY
13	TRBV7-9	ASSLMPGANYEQY
11	TRBV10-3	AISESLRAEQF
14	TRBV27	ASNKQGVWDTGELF
12	TRBV7-9	ASSLFRSQETQY
11	TRBV20-1	SAWTVSYNEQF
9	TRBV20-1	SGSYYNEQF
12	TRBV2	ASTRRTGANVLT
11	TRBV20-1	SADDRRNQPQH
12	TRBV4-1	ASSQVGDRLGSL
11	TRBV3-1	ASSQGWDQPQH
14	TRBV20-1	SAPKIWAGGGNEQF
14	TRBV5-5	ASSETSGRYTGELF
10	TRBV20-1	STYTGQETQY
13	TRBV15	ATSRDRGSPYGYT
11	TRBV5-1	ASTSGGYNEQF
16	TRBV28	ASSLRPGTPELNTEAF
14	TRBV30	AWSEGRLTPRDTQY
14	TRBV20-1	SARDPWAVSGNEQF
15	TRBV11-3	ASSLGVFPSGNNEQF
11	TRBV7-9	ASSSRQTGELF
13	TRBV18	ASSPPRTKNTEAF
10	TRBV7-8	ASSESGWGYT
16	TRBV6-1	ASNLLPRAGSNTGELF
13	TRBV20-1	SAQGGRRGNTEAF
12	TRBV6-2/TRBV6-3	ASSYETSGYEQY
13	TRBV7-9	ASSLVRGRRNTIY
15	TRBV19	ASSLGLAGDSSYEQY
15	TRBV5-1	ASSLRIGLAGVNEQF
12	TRBV12-3/TRBV12-4	ASSLDRGVYEQY
13	TRBV7-2	ASSLDPATNEKLF
13	TRBV6-2/TRBV6-3	ASSYSASGDNEQF
13	TRBV12-3/TRBV12-4	ASSEGPKRLLEQY
13	TRBV4-2	ASSQEGVGADTQY
13	TRBV3-1	ASSQVGQPPDTQY